These T cell receptor beta chains were read from a single sample in a study of cytotoxic CD8 clonotypes in ibrutinib-treated CLL. Clones were read by immunoSEQ multiplex PCR, and TCRdb kept only the in-frame ones, dropping some. This table has some 40,000 clones, roughly 65% appearing once. The sequencing here drew on PBMCs, taken at disease progression, from a patient treated with ibrutinib. The receptors were sampled from a human donor with chronic lymphocytic leukemia. Both conserved end residues are part of each CDR3. D genes are given only for firm matches. Clone sizes are given selectively: once, few, many, or a class where the clone is expanded.

TRBD1	TRBV7-2	.	TRBJ1-1	CASSLDGTGETEAFF	TGTGCCAGCAGCTTAGATGGGACAGGGGAGACTGAAGCTTTCTTT
.	TRBV28	.	TRBJ1-5	CASSLGSTGSNQPQHF	TGTGCCAGCAGTTTGGGCTCCACGGGAAGCAATCAGCCCCAGCATTTT
.	TRBV19	medium-sized	TRBJ1-1	CASSGQEHTEAFF	TGTGCCAGTAGTGGTCAGGAGCACACTGAAGCTTTCTTT
.	TRBV9	once	TRBJ2-2	CASSEWPSGELFF	TGTGCCAGCAGCGAATGGCCCTCCGGGGAGCTGTTTTTT
.	TRBV5-1	.	TRBJ2-2	CASSLARGELFF	TGCGCCAGCAGCTTGGCCCGCGGGGAGCTGTTTTTT
.	TRBV5-1	.	TRBJ2-3	CASSLLAGTDTQYF	TGCGCCAGCAGCTTGTTAGCGGGCACAGATACGCAGTATTTT
TRBD1	TRBV5-1	.	TRBJ1-6	CASSFYGTENSPLHF	TGCGCCAGCAGCTTTTACGGGACAGAAAATTCACCCCTCCACTTT
TRBD2	TRBV29-1	.	TRBJ2-6	CSVGGTSGRSGANVLTF	TGCAGCGTGGGGGGGACTAGCGGACGTTCTGGGGCCAACGTCCTGACTTTC
.	TRBV4-2	.	TRBJ1-1	CASSQVGGGGDTEAFF	TGTGCCAGCAGCCAAGTCGGAGGTGGCGGGGACACTGAAGCTTTCTTT
.	TRBV19	.	TRBJ1-5	CASRTGVNQPQHF	TGTGCCAGTAGGACAGGAGTCAATCAGCCCCAGCATTTT
.	TRBV4-3	.	TRBJ2-1	CASSQGSYNEQFF	TGCGCCAGCAGCCAGGGATCCTACAATGAGCAGTTCTTC
.	TRBV6-5	.	TRBJ1-3	CASRTYSGFGNTIYF	TGTGCCAGCAGGACGTACTCGGGATTTGGAAACACCATATATTTT
.	TRBV7-2	.	TRBJ2-7	CASSFEVSYTYEQYF	TGTGCCAGCAGCTTTGAGGTCTCCTATACCTACGAGCAGTACTTC
.	TRBV10-3	few	TRBJ1-5	CAITEDSNQPQHF	TGTGCCATCACGGAGGATAGCAATCAGCCCCAGCATTTT
.	TRBV5-6	.	TRBJ2-2	CASSFQSNWGALFF	TGTGCCAGCAGCTTTCAAAGCAACTGGGGAGCGCTGTTTTTT
.	TRBV7-6	.	TRBJ2-1	CASSFRQGWLWHSRPNEQFF	TGTGCCAGCAGCTTCCGCCAGGGATGGTTATGGCACTCCCGCCCCAATGAGCAGTTCTTC
TRBD1	TRBV6-1	.	TRBJ2-5	CASGDGTGSGETQYF	TGTGCCAGCGGGGATGGGACAGGGTCCGGGGAGACCCAGTACTTC
TRBD1	TRBV28	.	TRBJ2-7	CASSFGQGWEQYF	TGTGCCAGCAGCTTCGGACAGGGGTGGGAGCAGTACTTC
TRBD2	TRBV7-9	.	TRBJ2-2	CASSLALAGGEDF	TGTGCCAGCAGCTTAGCACTAGCGGGGGGAGAAGATTTT
.	TRBV6-1	.	TRBJ2-1	CASSVTIGYEQFF	TGTGCCAGCAGTGTGACGATCGGCTATGAGCAGTTCTTC
.	TRBV27	once	TRBJ1-5	CASSLQGNRDQPQHF	TGTGCCAGCAGTTTACAGGGTAATCGGGATCAGCCCCAGCATTTT
TRBD2	TRBV6-6	once	TRBJ2-3	CASSTSAVAGASTQYF	TGTGCCAGCAGTACCTCTGCGGTAGCGGGAGCGAGCACGCAGTATTTT
.	TRBV6-6	.	TRBJ1-1	CASSSPGDGTEAFF	TGTGCCAGCAGTTCCCCCGGGGACGGCACTGAAGCTTTCTTT
.	TRBV7-3	.	TRBJ1-1	CASSLPGVAEAFF	TGTGCCAGCAGCCTCCCTGGAGTGGCTGAAGCTTTCTTT
.	TRBV5-4	.	TRBJ2-5	CASSLDFPNQETQYF	TGTGCCAGCAGCTTGGACTTTCCCAACCAAGAGACCCAGTACTTC
TRBD1	TRBV7-9	.	TRBJ1-1	CASSRGDSNTEAFF	TGTGCCAGCAGCCGAGGGGACAGCAACACTGAAGCTTTCTTT
TRBD2	TRBV6-4	.	TRBJ2-7	CASSDKASGRPYEQYF	TGTGCCAGCAGTGACAAGGCTAGCGGGCGACCCTACGAGCAGTACTTC